The next 10 T cell receptor beta chains were all read from a single sample in a study of beta chain features in type 1 diabetes listed by TCRdb under 2018. Results and caveats for the whole study, not just this receptor: Type 1 diabetes patients showed a moderate but significant shortening of TCRB CDR3 length in all four CD4+ subsets.

Library preparation was by the immunoSEQ multiplex PCR assay. All of the isolated RNA was reverse transcribed with the High Capacity cDNA Reverse Transcription Kit, so expressed TCRB transcripts were sequenced. TCRdb carries this immuneACCESS record with in-frame sequences only. Its versions omit some clonotypes, under half of them owing to an unresolved V gene in the studies checked, with the rest unexplained. The sample table holds around 600,000 clones, of which around 12% were seen once. The ten most abundant clones make up roughly 0.11% of the sample. The antigens for these receptors are not known. The sequencing input was naive CD4+ T cells from blood. The sample's cell subset or site label, in plain terms: true naive CD4+ T cells. These receptors all stem from a man aged 30 to 39 with type 1 diabetes.

This clone was seen a few times. J is TRBJ2-3 and V is TRBV4-3, with D possibly TRBD2 on 5 matching bases. In germline, CDR1 is LGHNA, CDR2 YSLEER. This CDR3 has 17 residues. V was cut by 1 base and J by 2 bases, with 16 bases left in between. The CDR3 DNA reads as TGCGCCAGCAGCCAAGTTTTAAGGAGCGGTCCCACAGATACGCAGTATTTT. It translates to CASSQVLRSGPTDTQYF.

The gene calls are TRBV19 and TRBJ2-7, with TRBD1 as a possible D gene (5 bases). CDR3 length: 16 amino acids. V dropped 5 bases and J dropped 6 bases, with 23 bases sitting between them. CDR1 LNHDA and CDR2 SQIVND come from the germline V gene (reference sequence). The CDR3 DNA reads TGTGCCAGTAGTGCTTTGGTCTGGGTGCAGGGCAGCGAGCAGTACTTC. Translation gives CASSALVWVQGSEQYF.

A few counts support this clone. The chain couples TRBV11-2 to TRBJ1-2; D is undetermined. CDR1 is SGHAT and CDR2 is FQNNGV in the germline V gene. CDR3 length: 13 residues. Between the trimmed V and J ends, which lost 4 bases and 4 bases, there was a span of 10 bases. The CDR3 protein is CASSSEISYGYTF. The CDR3 bases are TGTGCCAGCAGCTCGGAAATCTCCTATGGCTACACCTTC.

The V gene is TRBV28, the J gene TRBJ1-2; D might be TRBD1 (6 bases). Germline CDR1 and CDR2: MDHEN and SYDVKM. The CDR3 has 15 amino acids. Trimming removed 5 bases from V and 2 bases from J, with 15 bases in between. The CDR3 DNA reads TGTGCCAGCAGTCCCGCTTCGGACAGAAACTATGGCTACACCTTC. This encodes CASSPASDRNYGYTF.

V usage is TRBV5-4 and J usage is TRBJ1-2, with a tentative D call TRBD1 (5 bases). CDR1 and CDR2 from the germline V gene are SGHNT and YYREEE (reference sequence). V was shortened by 2 bases and J by 8 bases, with 13 bases between the two germline ends. The CDR3 contains 13 residues. In DNA, the CDR3 is TGTGCCAGCAGCTTCGCCGGGGGAGGCGGCTACACCTTC. Translation gives CASSFAGGGGYTF.

This clone was observed a handful of times. The chain joins TRBV5-1 to TRBJ2-5, with TRBD1 identical over 9 bases. V lost 4 bases to trimming and J lost 4 bases; unmatched junction nucleotides: 5. The germline gives CDR1 SGHRS, CDR2 YFSETQ. The CDR3 runs 14 residues. CDR3 coding DNA: TGCGCCAGCAGCATAGGACAGGGGCTAGAGACCCAGTACTTC. Amino acid sequence: CASSIGQGLETQYF.

This clone was seen a handful of times. This same CDR3 is encoded by further DNA sequences in the sample. This chain connects TRBV2 to TRBJ2-1; D unresolved. The germline gives CDR1 SNHLY, CDR2 FYNNEI. Trimming took 7 bases from V and 4 from J, leaving 5 bases between them. This CDR3 comprises 11 residues. This CDR3 reads CASNSYNEQFF. CDR3 sequence (DNA): TGTGCCAGCAACTCTTACAATGAGCAGTTCTTC.

The rearrangement joins TRBV18 to TRBJ2-3, with D possibly matching TRBD1 (5 bases). This CDR3 is built from 14 residues. Per the germline V gene, CDR1 is KGHSH and CDR2 is LQKENI. V dropped 0 bases and J dropped 5 bases, with 9 bases sitting between them. The CDR3 loop reads CASSPPQGGDTQYF. In nucleotides, the CDR3 is TGTGCCAGCTCACCACCGCAGGGTGGAGATACGCAGTATTTT. Full variable domain (remainder filled in from reference TRBV18 and TRBJ2-3): NAGVMQNPRHLVRRRGQEARLRCSPMKGHSHVYWYRQLPEEGLKFMVYLQKENIIDESGMPKERFSAEFPKEGPSILRIQQVVRGDSAAYFCASSPPQGGDTQYFGPGTRLTVL.

This clone was seen only a few times. The V call is TRBV4-2, the J call TRBJ1-5; D gene ambiguous. The CDR3 is 17 amino acids. Trimming stripped 0 bases from V and 0 bases from J, with 12 bases between. The germline V gene encodes CDR1 LGHNA and CDR2 YNFKEQ. CDR3 region: CASSQELARYSNQPQHF. Here the CDR3 DNA reads TGTGCCAGCAGCCAAGAATTGGCAAGGTATAGCAATCAGCCCCAGCATTTT.

This clone occurred a few times. This chain uses TRBV7-3 with TRBJ2-1; weak D call: TRBD2 (5 bases). The V end was cut by 5 bases, the J end by 5 bases, with 16 bases between. Germline CDR1 SGHTA, CDR2 FQGTGA. There are 15 residues in the CDR3. The CDR3 loop is CASSPTPTRDNEQFF. DNA of the CDR3: TGTGCCAGCAGCCCAACCCCTACTAGGGACAATGAGCAGTTCTTC.